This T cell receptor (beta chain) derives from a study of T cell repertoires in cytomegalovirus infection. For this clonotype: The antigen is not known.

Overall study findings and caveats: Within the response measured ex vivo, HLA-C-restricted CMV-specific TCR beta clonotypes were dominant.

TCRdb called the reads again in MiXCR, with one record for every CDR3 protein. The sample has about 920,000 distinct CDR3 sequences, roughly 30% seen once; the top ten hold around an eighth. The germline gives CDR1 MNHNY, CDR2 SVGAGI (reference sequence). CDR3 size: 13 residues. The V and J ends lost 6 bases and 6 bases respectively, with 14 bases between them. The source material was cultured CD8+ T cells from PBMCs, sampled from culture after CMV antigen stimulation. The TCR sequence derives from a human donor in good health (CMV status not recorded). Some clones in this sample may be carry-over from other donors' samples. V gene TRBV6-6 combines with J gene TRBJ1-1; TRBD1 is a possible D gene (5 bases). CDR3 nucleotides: TGTGCCAGCAGGGAGGTCCCGGGGGCTGAAGCTTTCTTT. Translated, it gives CASREVPGAEAFF.